This T cell receptor (beta chain) was profiled in a study of post-analysis software for immune sequencing data. Findings and caveats of the study: Compared with controls, patients had more of about 5 TRBV segments, including TRBV5-6, TRBV5-1 and TRBV20-1.

Unique molecular identifiers were built into the TCR beta cDNA libraries. TCRdb ran MiXCR on the PCR reads and lists one entry per CDR3 protein. The sample records about 540,000 distinct CDR3 sequences, under 40% being singletons. Trimming left V 11 bases short and J 3 bases short, with 18 bases between. Germline V gene data show CDR1 as ENHRY and CDR2 as SYGVKD. The CDR3 has 14 residues. In this sample, this clonotype turned up a few times. Its specificity is not known. The TCR originated in a girl aged 2-17 years with multiple sclerosis. The chain recombines TRBV10-3 with TRBJ2-3, with a possible D match to TRBD2 (6 bases). Material: blood. CDR3 sequence reads: CAAAGTDTTDTQYF. The CDR3 DNA reads TGTGCCGCGGCCGGGACTGACACTACAGATACGCAGTATTTT.